This T cell receptor beta chain comes out of a study of beta chain features in type 1 diabetes. Sorting that relied on CD45RO/CCR7/CD25/CD127/CD95/CD27 yielded CD4+ naive, central memory, regulatory and stem cell-like memory cells. Each sorted population was over 95% pure. Germline V gene sequence: CDR1 SNHLY, CDR2 FYNNEI. This CDR3 comprises 14 residues. The ends were cut back, 6 bases at V and 7 bases at J, with 16 bases in the middle. General study points: Any PCR bias toward short templates would affect both groups alike. Within each of all four CD4+ subsets, Type 1 diabetes patients had TCRB CDR3s that were moderately but significantly shorter.

Reverse transcription of all isolated RNA meant that expressed TCRB transcripts were sequenced. Only in-frame clones appear in the TCRdb table, and some are missing; sequencing was by immunoSEQ multiplex PCR. Among hundreds of thousands of clones listed, over 13% were seen once. This clone was counted a few times. What it recognizes is unknown. The sequence derives from a man aged 18 to 35 with type 1 diabetes. The source material was naive CD4+ T cells from blood. The gene calls are TRBV2 and TRBJ1-5; possible D gene TRBD1, 5 bases. As DNA, the CDR3 is TGTGCCAGCAGCTTGGGACGAGCACGCCAGCCCCAGCATTTT. This encodes CASSLGRARQPQHF.